This is a list of T cell receptor beta chains from one sample in a study of cytomegalovirus exposure and HLA in healthy donors. Clones were read by immunoSEQ multiplex PCR, and TCRdb kept only the in-frame ones, dropping some. The profile shows about 140,000 clones, approximately 78% of them singletons. Sequenced: PBMCs. Receptors originate from a man between 18 and 29 years old in good health and CMV-seropositive. Each CDR3 is given with its conserved first and last residue. Each record gives: V gene, J gene, clone size, D gene, CDR3 DNA, CDR3 protein. The D gene is left open where the match is weak. Size tells how often a clone was seen (once, few, many) or the class of an expanded clone, and some rows leave it out.

TRBV7-3,TRBJ2-6,once,TRBD2,TGTGCCAGCAGCTTAACGTTCGGGGGGGCTGGGGCCAACGTCCTGACTTTC,CASSLTFGGAGANVLTF
TRBV21-1,TRBJ2-7,NA,NA,TGTGCCAGCAGCCCCAGGGAACTGAACGAGCAGTACTTC,CASSPRELNEQYF
TRBV11-2,TRBJ1-1,NA,NA,TGTGCCAGCAGCTTAGTCAGGGATTGGACTGAAGCTTTCTTT,CASSLVRDWTEAFF
TRBV5-1,TRBJ1-4,NA,TRBD1,TGCGCCAGCAGCTTGGGGCCGGGACAGGGGCACGAAAAACTGTTTTTT,CASSLGPGQGHEKLFF
TRBV6-7,TRBJ1-5,few,TRBD1,TGTGCCAGCAGTTACCTCAGCCGGGACAGGGAGAATCAGCCCCAGCATTTT,CASSYLSRDRENQPQHF
TRBV20-1,TRBJ2-5,NA,NA,TGCAGTGCTAGCAGGGAAGAGACCCAGTACTTC,CSASREETQYF
TRBV19,TRBJ2-1,NA,TRBD1,TGTGCCAGTAGTATAGGTGACAGGGGCGGCAATGAGCAGTTCTTC,CASSIGDRGGNEQFF
TRBV28,TRBJ2-7,NA,NA,TGTGCCAGCAGTATGACAGTCTACGAGCAGTACTTC,CASSMTVYEQYF
TRBV21-1,TRBJ1-5,NA,NA,TGTGCCAGCAGCGGGACACCCAATCAGCCCCAGCATTTT,CASSGTPNQPQHF
TRBV11-2,TRBJ1-4,NA,NA,TGTGCCAGCAGCTTAGGGGGGGGCCGAGAAAAACTGTTTTTT,CASSLGGGREKLFF
TRBV5-1,TRBJ2-7,NA,NA,TGCGCCAGCAGCTTGGGACGGGAATACGAGCAGTACTTC,CASSLGREYEQYF
TRBV15,TRBJ2-3,few,TRBD2,TGTGCCACCAGCAGAGGGACTAGAACAGATACGCAGTATTTT,CATSRGTRTDTQYF
TRBV28,TRBJ2-7,NA,TRBD1,TGTGCCAGCAGTTCGGGCGACAGGGACTACGAGCAGTACTTC,CASSSGDRDYEQYF
TRBV4-1,TRBJ2-7,few,TRBD2,TGCGCCAGCAGCCCCGACCCCTTAGGAGCGGGAGGGCTTCCCTACGAGCAGTACTTC,CASSPDPLGAGGLPYEQYF
TRBV7-2,TRBJ2-1,NA,NA,TGTGCCAGCAGCTTAGCGGGATCGGGAGTAGTCTACAATGAGCAGTTCTTC,CASSLAGSGVVYNEQFF
TRBV29-1,TRBJ2-7,NA,TRBD2,TGCAGCGTCCTCGGACTAGCGGGAGTATACGAGCAGTACTTC,CSVLGLAGVYEQYF
TRBV2,TRBJ2-3,NA,NA,TGTGCCAGCAGTGGGTCCCCAACAGGAGAGACAGATACGCAGTATTTT,CASSGSPTGETDTQYF
TRBV5-1,TRBJ1-2,NA,TRBD1,TGCGCCAGCAGTTCTACAGGGGACTATGGCTACACCTTC,CASSSTGDYGYTF
TRBV7-3,TRBJ2-7,NA,TRBD2,TGTGCCAGCAGCCCCCACGGGACTAGCGGGCCCTACGAGCAGTACTTC,CASSPHGTSGPYEQYF
TRBV2,TRBJ2-7,NA,NA,TGTGCCAGCAGTGAGAACTACGAGCAGTACTTC,CASSENYEQYF
TRBV5-6,TRBJ2-7,NA,TRBD1,TGTGCCAGCAGCTCCAGACAGGGGGCTGGGGAGCAGTACTTC,CASSSRQGAGEQYF
TRBV10-3,TRBJ2-7,NA,NA,TGTGCCATCAGTGAAAGGGATGGGAGCTCCTACGAGCAGTACTTC,CAISERDGSSYEQYF
TRBV10-1,TRBJ2-7,NA,TRBD1,TGCGCCAGCAGTGCCGGACAGGGACCGTTCTACGAGCAGTACTTC,CASSAGQGPFYEQYF
TRBV7-6,TRBJ2-7,NA,NA,TGTGCCAGCAGCCCAGGGGGTAGCGGGAACTTTTACGAGCAGTACTTC,CASSPGGSGNFYEQYF
TRBV28,TRBJ1-2,NA,TRBD1,TGTGCCAGCAGTCCTCACAGGGGCTGGGGCTACACCTTC,CASSPHRGWGYTF
TRBV27,TRBJ2-5,NA,TRBD1,TGTGCCAGCAGGGTTTGGACAGGGGCAGAGACCCAGTACTTC,CASRVWTGAETQYF
TRBV10-3,TRBJ2-7,NA,TRBD1,TGTGCCATCAGCGACCGGGACAGGGACTACGAGCAGTACTTC,CAISDRDRDYEQYF
TRBV5-4,TRBJ1-2,NA,NA,TGTGCCAGCAGCTCTGGGGGGGCTGGGGGCTACACCTTC,CASSSGGAGGYTF
TRBV5-6,TRBJ1-4,NA,TRBD1,TGTGCCAGCAGCTGGGGACAGGGGGCGCAAGAAAAACTGTTTTTT,CASSWGQGAQEKLFF
TRBV5-1,TRBJ1-2,NA,NA,TGCGCCAGCAGCACAGGACAACCTCTCTATGGCTACACCTTC,CASSTGQPLYGYTF
TRBV6-5,TRBJ1-4,NA,NA,TGTGCCAGCAGCAAAAGGCAGGGATTCAATGAAAAACTGTTTTTT,CASSKRQGFNEKLFF
TRBV2,TRBJ2-2,NA,NA,TGTGCCAGCAGAGAAGTAGCGAGGATGTCGGAGCTGTTTTTT,CASREVARMSELFF
TRBV9,TRBJ2-1,NA,TRBD1,TGTGCCAGCAGCGTAGGACAGGGCCCCTACAATGAGCAGTTCTTC,CASSVGQGPYNEQFF
TRBV7-8,TRBJ1-2,NA,TRBD1,TGTGCCAGCAGCTTAGCAACAGGGGGTGGGTATGGCTACACCTTC,CASSLATGGGYGYTF
TRBV11-3,TRBJ2-1,NA,NA,TGTGCCAGCAGCTCTGGGCCCTATGCGAATGAGCAGTTCTTC,CASSSGPYANEQFF
TRBV4-1,TRBJ2-7,NA,NA,TGCGCCAGCACCTCATTCGCAGGGGAGCACGAGCAGTACTTC,CASTSFAGEHEQYF
TRBV29-1,TRBJ1-1,NA,NA,TGCAGCGTTAGAGTCTCGAACACTGAAGCTTTCTTT,CSVRVSNTEAFF
TRBV4-1,TRBJ2-3,NA,NA,TGCGCCAGCAGCCAAGTAGCTAGCGACACAGATACGCAGTATTTT,CASSQVASDTDTQYF
TRBV18,TRBJ1-1,NA,NA,TGTGCCAGCTCACCCGACCAGGGTTATAACACTGAAGCTTTCTTT,CASSPDQGYNTEAFF
TRBV27,TRBJ2-6,once,NA,TGTGCCAGTAGGAGACGGGACTCTGGGGCCAACGTCCTGACTTTC,CASRRRDSGANVLTF
TRBV30,TRBJ2-1,NA,NA,TGTGCCTGGAGGGTTGGGACTGACAATGAGCAGTTCTTC,CAWRVGTDNEQFF
TRBV27,TRBJ1-1,NA,TRBD1,TGTGCCAGCAGTTTAAGGGGGCAGAACACTGAAGCTTTCTTT,CASSLRGQNTEAFF
TRBV19,TRBJ1-5,NA,NA,TGTGCCAGTAGTATAGACTTCCCCAGCAATCAGCCCCAGCATTTT,CASSIDFPSNQPQHF
TRBV5-1,TRBJ2-7,NA,TRBD1,TGCGCCAGCACCTTACAGGGGGCGAATTTCTACGAGCAGTACTTC,CASTLQGANFYEQYF
TRBV6-5,TRBJ1-1,NA,NA,TGTGCCAGCAGTTCCTACGTAATGGCTGAAGCTTTCTTT,CASSSYVMAEAFF
TRBV30,TRBJ1-1,NA,NA,TGTGCCTGGAGACCCCCTTATCTGGGTATTGACAGGAACACTGAAGCTTTCTTT,CAWRPPYLGIDRNTEAFF